This TCR beta chain was obtained from a study of cytomegalovirus exposure and HLA in healthy donors (TCRdb year 2017). Regarding the study in general: An earlier analysis of roughly 630 of the donors reported more than 250 Gb of sequence data and roughly 110 million unique TCR beta sequences from about 200 million T cells. Every repertoire in the discovery cohort had been generated on one and the same sequencing platform. A later genetic analysis used genome-wide SNP genotypes for about three fifths of the 666 donors, treating that subset as a discovery cohort. An early release that covered fewer than 800 HLA-typed donors contained approximately 300 gigabases of sequencing data and some 87 million unique TCR sequences. Rather than using new phenotypic data, the later analysis identified candidate immune exposures from TCR beta sequences and from how often those sequences occurred across donors. Among roughly 400 genotyped donors of the cohort, an average of about 240,000 unique TCR beta nucleotide sequences was sequenced per donor, of which about 19% were non-productive. Alongside the repertoire data, information on donor age, sex, ethnicity and CMV serostatus was compiled. The study aimed to test whether signatures of past pathogen exposure could be identified by cataloging public T cell receptors. The number of donors typed differed by locus, with roughly 620-630 for A, B, C, DRB1 and DQB1, around 500 for DQA1, nearly 610 for DPA1, and 450 to 480 for DPB1. A few DR-DQ haplotypes were treated as single units for association and clustering because of strong linkage in the cohort. To decide whether each TCR beta V gene segment behaved as functional or pseudogenic, an earlier analysis of some 600 of the donors relied on high-throughput TCR beta sequencing. A later analysis re-analyzed previously published TCR beta repertoires from roughly 630 donors and added high-resolution HLA genotyping to study TCR occurrence patterns. HLA typing included class I and class II loci at four-digit resolution. To predict cytomegalovirus infection status, the study combined high-throughput TCR immunosequencing, statistical association of individual TCRs with disease status, and machine learning. The study profiled the T cell repertoires of under 700 subjects by immunosequencing and related them to cytomegalovirus serostatus. The genetic ancestry cluster associated with self-reported Caucasian donors included around 76% of the roughly 400 genotyped donors. Besides the first cohort of 550 to 750 subjects, a separate validation cohort made up of over 95 different subjects was used.

The library was made by the immunoSEQ multiplex PCR assay. The multiplex PCR relied on a mix of 60 forward primers for TCR Vbeta segments and 13 reverse primers for TCR Jbeta segments. Amplification of the CDR3 region of rearranged TCR beta genes was performed with a multiplex PCR assay on genomic DNA. The amplified TCR beta libraries were sequenced on the Illumina HiSeq System as 87-base-pair reads. For the original study's pipeline: Across the 600 to 700 repertoires, a later analysis counted tens of millions of unique TCR beta chains, roughly 11 million of which were shared by at least two donors. A nearest-neighbor algorithm error-corrected the raw reads and collapsed the reads into unique sequences, merging closely related sequences to remove PCR and sequencing errors. CDR3 sequences were aligned to IMGT reference sequences to assign V, D and J gene segments. For a sequence to be retained, at least a six-nucleotide match to both a V gene segment and a J gene segment was required. A rearrangement counted as productive if the CDR3 had no stop codons and remained in frame with V and J, and every other rearrangement counted as non-productive. CDR3 was defined by IMGT convention, running from the second conserved V-encoded cysteine to the conserved J-encoded phenylalanine. The earlier analysis of about 560 of the donors excluded any sequence lacking an unambiguous match to a single V gene segment. An earlier analysis of 450 to 650 of the donors called V segments functional above 56.7% productive rearrangements and segregating when the between-donor standard deviation exceeded 5%. A statistical classification framework was developed to diagnose cytomegalovirus status using the catalog of TCR beta chain sequences. In a later analysis, TCR nucleotide sequences were compared against IMGT/GENE-DB human TR gene sequences so that V and J genes could be assigned. The TCRdist pipeline was used in a later analysis to assign CDR3 sequences and most-parsimonious VDJ recombination scenarios. A later analysis defined each TCR beta chain by its CDR3 amino acid sequence plus V-gene family, and excluded reads lacking a unique V-gene family. To address suspected cross-contamination and a sequencing artifact, a later analysis removed 450 to 700 highly shared, low-generation-probability nucleotide sequences. For each public chain, a later analysis derived a clonal expansion index from normalized ranks of inferred template counts within each repertoire. In a later analysis, generation probabilities were computed using a VDJ recombination model fitted to out-of-frame rearrangements, and the results were checked against IGoR. A later analysis scored TCR-TCR, TCR-HLA and TCR-CMV co-occurrence with hypergeometric tests, applying a repertoire-size bias correction to TCR pairs. In a later analysis, false discovery rates were estimated by permuting HLA or CMV assignments 20 times. A later analysis grouped co-occurring TCRs with DBSCAN, adding TCRdist sequence similarity when clustering within HLA-allele-positive subsets. Repertoires with fewer than 30,000 or more than 120,000 public chains were left out of co-occurrence clustering, as were about five repertoires with anomalous nucleotide sharing. Drawn from immuneACCESS, this table holds only the in-frame rearrangements with V and J called that TCRdb kept. Clones are partly lost; checked studies trace under half to an unresolved V gene and leave the rest unexplained. The V and J calls and clone size were taken over from that table, and D and trimming were inferred from the DNA. The sample table contains about 150,000 clones; only one count was recorded for around 84% of them. The top ten clonotypes cover approximately 2% of the sample.

The cohort was made up of about 670 healthy bone marrow donors. All cohort members were sampled while nominally healthy, although unrecorded immune exposures were likely present. The donor was CMV seronegative and belonged to the group of over 350 seronegative cohort members. Each donor provided a peripheral blood sample, and peripheral blood mononuclear cells were used for TCR beta sequencing. The Qiagen DNeasy Blood Extraction Kit was used to extract genomic DNA from the blood cell samples. Summary of the overall study and its limitations: Some 16 rarely observed V segments, including chromosome 9 orphons, were excluded from the earlier analysis of several hundred of the donors because counts were too low. According to a later analysis, parvovirus B19, influenza, CMV and Epstein-Barr virus appeared linked to several top co-occurrence clusters. Three of the identified cytomegalovirus-associated TCR beta chains were confirmed in vitro to be specific for cytomegalovirus antigens. Because the 87-base-pair reads could not distinguish some IMGT-functional V segments, including TRBV6-2 and TRBV6-3, those segments were excluded. Assigning TCR associations to individual alleles was difficult when HLA alleles, especially DR and DQ, strongly co-occurred. The study listed 164 TCR beta chains as associated with cytomegalovirus. Sequencing depth was assumed to be roughly uniform across donors in the presence/absence analyses, though that assumption may not hold. At a false discovery rate of 0.05, a later analysis linked approximately 18,000 TCR beta sequences to specific HLA alleles. In a later analysis, the rate of TCR association differed among HLA loci, with DRB1 alleles having the most associated TCRs and HLA-C alleles having the fewest. Linkage disequilibrium might explain the correlated functional status among segregating V segments, but an unknown experimental factor could not be ruled out. V-gene and J-gene trimming of TCR beta chains was associated with a missense DCLRE1C variant in a later genetic analysis, and the association was replicated in an independent cohort. Most CMV-associated TCR beta chains appeared to be HLA-restricted in a later analysis, and the HLA associations seemed to be driven largely by CMV exposure. A further reported finding was that TCR beta sequences accurately predicted the HLA-A and HLA-B alleles for most subjects in the first cohort. A later genetic analysis reported fewer N-insertions in productive TCRs among donors in an Asian-associated ancestry cluster than the roughly 700-donor mean. According to the authors, the approach could potentially be generalized to other disease states and immunological phenotypes. In both the original and validation cohorts, the classifier was reported to diagnose cytomegalovirus status with high specificity and sensitivity. In this cohort, only TCR beta chains were sequenced, and detectable features were limited by the absence of alpha or paired-chain data. Broadly in line with IMGT annotations, most TCR beta V segments showed up in productive rearrangements about 87% or about 30% of the time in an earlier analysis of 450 to 750 of the donors. Because HLA typing was missing for some donors at each locus, association tests included only the typed subset. A later analysis found that HLA-associated TCR beta chains were more clonally expanded and had lower generation probabilities than equally common non-associated chains. CMV serostatus was the only immune exposure information available for the cohort. Across donors, most TCR sequences were observed very rarely, whereas some public TCRs were present in many individuals. The sequencing pipeline was judged likely to have produced a cluster of highly shared sequence variants as a technical artifact.

From the cysteine through the phenylalanine, the CDR3 covers 14 amino acids. The entry retains the CDR3 DNA only, 42 bases that are in frame from base 1. Ends trimmed: V by 2 bases, J by 4 bases; bases unmatched to a gene: 2. CDR1 and CDR2 were assigned from the germline V gene as SGHRS and YFSETQ. Comment on this clone: What antigen it recognizes has not been identified. No clone much larger than this one lies a single base away; base qualities are absent.

Sequenced: PBMCs. In this chain, TRBV5-1 is recombined with TRBJ2-1, with 8 bases matching TRBD1. The receptor was derived from a man aged 18 to 30 in good health and CMV-seronegative. At the DNA level, the sequence is TGCGCCAGCAGCTTTGGGACAGGATACAATGAGCAGTTCTTC. The translation is CASSFGTGYNEQFF.